This TCR beta chain stems from a study of cytomegalovirus exposure and HLA in healthy donors. Overall study results and limits: In vitro assays verified that a few CMV-associated chains recognized CMV antigens specifically.

Trimming pared 3 bases from V and 6 bases from J, leaving 12 bases between. CDR1 GTSNPN and CDR2 SVGIG come from the germline V gene (reference sequence). The CDR3 consists of 12 residues. PCR involved 60 Vbeta and 13 Jbeta primers. TCRdb's table, derived via immunoSEQ multiplex PCR, lists solely in-frame clones and lacks some. Among more than 150,000 clones listed, about 90% were seen once. For this clone: Its antigen is still unknown.

The material sequenced was PBMCs. The origin of this receptor is a girl less than two years old in good health and CMV-seronegative. The rearrangement uses TRBV30 and TRBJ2-7, with a tentative D call TRBD2 (6 bases). DNA of the CDR3: TGTGCCTGGAGATCCCAGACTAGCGAGCAGTACTTC. It translates to CAWRSQTSEQYF.